This entry lists 23 T cell receptor beta chains sequenced from one sample in a study of PD-1 blockade in classical Hodgkin lymphoma. Brentuximab vedotin exposure varied, and every patient relapsed after autologous stem cell transplantation. Sequencing used immunoSEQ multiplex PCR; TCRdb keeps in-frame clones, though not all of them. The repertoire holds about 86,000 clones, with approximately 88% as singletons. Sequencing used peripheral blood mononuclear cells (PBMCs), obtained at baseline. These receptor sequences come from a human donor with classical Hodgkin lymphoma.

The chain employs TRBV18 and TRBJ2-5; the D is unclear. The CDR3 sequence is 11 residues long. Germline loops: CDR1 KGHSH, CDR2 LQKENI. With 1 base removed from V and 3 bases from J, the gap between germline ends came to 0 bases. The CDR3: CASSPQETQYF. The CDR3 bases are TGTGCCAGCTCACCACAAGAGACCCAGTACTTC. Using reference TRBV18 and TRBJ2-5 for the parts outside the CDR3, the full variable domain is NAGVMQNPRHLVRRRGQEARLRCSPMKGHSHVYWYRQLPEEGLKFMVYLQKENIIDESGMPKERFSAEFPKEGPSILRIQQVVRGDSAAYFCASSPQETQYFGPGTRLLVL.

This clone was found once. The CDR3 region has the DNA TGTGCCAGCAGCTACGGGACTAGCGGATACAATGAGCAGTTCTTC. This encodes CASSYGTSGYNEQFF. The chain employs TRBV11-2 and TRBJ2-1; 11 nucleotides agree with TRBD2. CDR1 SGHAT and CDR2 FQNNGV come from the germline V gene. The CDR3 length is 15 residues. V was clipped by 4 bases and J by 4 bases; unmatched bases: 3.

The genes are TRBV11-2 and TRBJ2-7, with D possibly being TRBD1 (5 bases). Germline assignment: CDR1 SGHAT and CDR2 FQNNGV. The V and J ends lost 5 bases and 1 base respectively, with 9 bases between them. This CDR3 spans 13 amino acids. CDR3 amino acids: CASSPRASYEQYF. The CDR3 DNA sequence: TGTGCCAGCAGCCCCAGGGCTTCCTACGAGCAGTACTTC.

This chain links TRBV5-6 with TRBJ1-5; 11 bases are shared with TRBD1. Per the germline V gene, CDR1 is SGHDT and CDR2 is YYEEEE. V gave up 3 bases and J gave up 5 bases; unmatched junction bases: 7. The CDR3 totals 16 residues. The DNA for the CDR3 is TGTGCCAGCAGCTCGGACAGGGGGCTGAGTGATCAGCCCCAGCATTTT. Protein: CASSSDRGLSDQPQHF.

The chain is built from TRBV7-2 and TRBJ2-3, with 9 positions matching TRBD2. The germline V gene encodes CDR1 SGHTA and CDR2 FQGNSA. Trimming cost V 5 bases and J 5 bases; bases outside gene matches: 2. The CDR3 runs to 13 residues. CDR3 in DNA: TGTGCCAGCAGCCCACTAGCGGGAGATACGCAGTATTTT. Amino acid sequence: CASSPLAGDTQYF.

A word on this clone: This specimen includes other DNA sequences encoding the same CDR3. The CDR3 region has the DNA TGTGCCAGTAGTATAACGGGAACTGAAGCTTTCTTT. Translating it yields CASSITGTEAFF. This chain connects TRBV19 to TRBJ1-1; the D is unclear. Germline CDR1 LNHDA, CDR2 SQIVND (reference sequence). This CDR3 has 12 amino acids. V gave up 2 bases and J gave up 5 bases, with 6 bases separating them.

V and J are TRBV5-6 and TRBJ2-7; the D gene is possibly TRBD2 (5 bases). The germline CDR1 and CDR2 sequences are SGHDT and YYEEEE. V was shortened by 4 bases and J by 2 bases, with 19 bases between the two germline ends. The CDR3 totals 16 residues. The CDR3: CASSPMTMSLPYEQYF. Written as DNA, the CDR3 is TGTGCCAGCAGCCCGATGACTATGAGCCTACCCTACGAGCAGTACTTC.

The chain employs TRBV5-4 and TRBJ1-1; 8 nucleotides align to TRBD1. The CDR3 totals 15 residues. Germline V gene lookup returns CDR1 SGHNT and CDR2 YYREEE (reference sequence). Trimming removed 4 bases from V and 4 bases from J; junction bases left unmatched: 9. The CDR3 DNA reads TGTGCCAGCAGCCCCGCCAGGGGGCCGGCCACTGAAGCTTTCTTT. Its translation: CASSPARGPATEAFF.

The chain recombines TRBV7-9 with TRBJ2-7; tentative D call: TRBD2 (7 bases). Germline CDR1 is SEHNR and CDR2 is FQNEAQ (reference sequence). CDR3 length: 17 amino acids. V lost 2 bases and J 2 bases, leaving 19 bases between the germline ends. Written as DNA, the CDR3 is TGTGCCAGCAGCTTAATTCGGGGGGAGGGGGAAACCTACGAGCAGTACTTC. Translation: CASSLIRGEGETYEQYF.

This chain connects TRBV19 to TRBJ1-1; 7 positions agree with TRBD1. The trim removed 7 bases at V and 5 bases at J, leaving 10 bases unmatched. The CDR3 length is 14 residues. In germline, CDR1 is LNHDA, CDR2 SQIVND (reference sequence). CDR3 in amino acids: CASKWEGARTEAFF. As DNA, the CDR3 is TGTGCCAGTAAATGGGAGGGGGCGCGAACTGAAGCTTTCTTT.

The DNA for the CDR3 is TGTGCCAGCAGCTTGGACAGTTCCTACAATGAGCAGTTCTTC. Translated, it gives CASSLDSSYNEQFF. V and J are TRBV5-8 and TRBJ2-1; no reliable D call. Per germline, CDR1 SGHTS and CDR2 YDEGEE. This CDR3 spans 14 amino acids. V lost 0 bases and J lost 1, with 5 bases in between.

The chain couples TRBV19 to TRBJ1-2; 8 nucleotides agree with TRBD1. Trimming removed 3 bases from V and 8 bases from J; junction bases left unmatched: 8. Per the germline V gene, CDR1 is LNHDA and CDR2 is SQIVND (reference sequence). The CDR3 consists of 14 residues. CDR3 loop: CASSMTGASSGYTF. For the CDR3, the DNA is TGTGCCAGTAGTATGACAGGGGCTTCTAGCGGCTACACCTTC.

This chain connects TRBV4-3 to TRBJ2-1, with 11 bases fitting TRBD2. The trim removed 0 bases at V and 9 bases at J, leaving 10 bases unmatched. The germline V gene encodes CDR1 LGHNA and CDR2 YSLEER. The CDR3 is 17 amino acids. The chain's CDR3 is CASSQDITSGSGSEQFF. The CDR3, as DNA: TGCGCCAGCAGCCAAGATATTACTAGCGGGAGTGGAAGTGAGCAGTTCTTC.

The rearrangement uses TRBV4-2 and TRBJ2-5; D gene unclear. The length of the CDR3 is 13 residues. V lost 1 base to trimming and J lost 2 bases, with 5 bases between them. Germline loops: CDR1 LGHNA, CDR2 YNFKEQ. The chain's CDR3 is CASSQARQETQYF. The CDR3 DNA is TGTGCCAGCAGCCAAGCCCGACAAGAGACCCAGTACTTC.

The chain combines TRBV4-3 with TRBJ2-2; D ambiguous. The V end lost 1 base, the J end lost 7 bases, and 4 bases lay between the germline ends. Germline V gives CDR1 LGHNA, CDR2 YSLEER. The CDR3 has 12 amino acids. CDR3 nucleotide sequence: TGCGCCAGCAGCCAAGGAGTCGGGGAGCTGTTTTTT. It codes for CASSQGVGELFF.

This chain uses TRBV18 with TRBJ2-1, with D unresolved. Trimming took off 5 bases at V and 10 bases at J, with 15 bases between the two ends. Germline CDR1 KGHSH, CDR2 LQKENI. The CDR3 totals 13 residues. CDR3 bases: TGTGCCAGCTCAGCGATGCCCGAAGTAGAGCAGTTCTTC. Translating it yields CASSAMPEVEQFF. Full variable domain (rest looked up from reference TRBV18 and TRBJ2-1): NAGVMQNPRHLVRRRGQEARLRCSPMKGHSHVYWYRQLPEEGLKFMVYLQKENIIDESGMPKERFSAEFPKEGPSILRIQQVVRGDSAAYFCASSAMPEVEQFFGPGTRLTVL.

The chain combines TRBV5-1 with TRBJ2-5; perhaps TRBD2 as D (5 bases). V was clipped by 4 bases and J by 0 bases, with 10 bases between them. CDR3 length: 14 residues. Germline CDR1 and CDR2: SGHRS and YFSETQ. The CDR3 nucleotides are TGCGCCAGCAGCGCCACCGGGAACCAAGAGACCCAGTACTTC. This sequence encodes CASSATGNQETQYF.

The chain carries TRBV10-2 and TRBJ2-2, with 7 bases aligning to TRBD2. Germline values: CDR1 WSHSY, CDR2 SAAADI. CDR3 length: 13 amino acids. V shed 8 bases, J shed 7 bases, and the junction held 7 bases outside the gene matches. The CDR3: CASGLVMDGELFF. As DNA, the CDR3 is TGCGCCAGCGGACTAGTCATGGACGGGGAGCTGTTTTTT.

The CDR3 DNA reads TGTGCCACCGGGAGAGGCTCCTACAATGAGCAGTTCTTC. This sequence encodes CATGRGSYNEQFF. This rearrangement joins TRBV19 to TRBJ2-1; possible D gene TRBD2, 6 bases. This CDR3 has 13 amino acids. V gave up 10 bases and J gave up 0 bases, with 10 bases separating them. Germline V gene sequence: CDR1 LNHDA, CDR2 SQIVND (reference sequence).

The V gene is TRBV5-5, the J gene TRBJ1-3, with no clear D. This CDR3 has 20 residues. The germline CDR1 and CDR2 sequences are SGHKS and YYEKEE (reference sequence). V shed 2 bases and J shed 2 bases, with 26 bases lying between them. The CDR3 loop is CASSFLHLQPLRSPGNTIYF. The CDR3 bases are TGTGCCAGCAGCTTTCTCCACCTACAACCCCTCCGAAGCCCTGGAAACACCATATATTTT.

CDR3 sequence reads: CASSFTGLGLSGANVLTF. DNA of the CDR3: TGTGCCAGCAGCTTTACAGGCCTAGGCCTTTCTGGGGCCAACGTCCTGACTTTC. This sequence joins TRBV5-6 and TRBJ2-6; maybe TRBD1 (5 bases). Germline CDR1 and CDR2: SGHDT and YYEEEE. The CDR3 is made up of 18 amino acids. The ends were cut back, 2 bases at V and 1 base at J, with 16 bases in the middle. Full variable domain (outside the CDR3, taken from reference TRBV5-6 and TRBJ2-6): DAGVTQSPTHLIKTRGQQVTLRCSPKSGHDTVSWYQQALGQGPQFIFQYYEEEERQRGNFPDRFSGHQFPNYSSELNVNALLLGDSALYLCASSFTGLGLSGANVLTFGAGSRLTVL.

The gene calls are TRBV13 and TRBJ2-3, with TRBD1 matching over 8 bases. This CDR3 has 15 residues. The germline V gene has CDR1 PRHDT and CDR2 FYEKMQ (reference sequence). Trimming took 6 bases from V and 4 from J; bases not matched to a gene: 9. CDR3 nucleotide sequence: TGTGCCAGCAGTTCGACAGGGGCCGGCGCAGATACGCAGTATTTT. Its protein is CASSSTGAGADTQYF.

CDR3 sequence reads: CASSSLSVSDTQYF. The CDR3 region has the DNA TGTGCCAGCAGCTCCTTAAGTGTTTCAGATACGCAGTATTTT. The V call is TRBV13, the J call TRBJ2-3; no firm D call. The germline V and J ends were trimmed by 4 bases and 4 bases, with 12 bases remaining between them. Germline values: CDR1 PRHDT, CDR2 FYEKMQ (reference sequence). The CDR3 sequence is 14 residues long.